This is a list of T cell receptor beta chains from one sample in a study of a mutant IDH1 vaccine in newly diagnosed glioma. Assay used: immunoSEQ multiplex PCR; TCRdb lists only in-frame clones, some missing. The sample consists of about 32,000 clones, roughly 80% of them appearing once. Specimen: PBMCs, collected from a glioma patient treated with radiotherapy, temozolomide or both. These receptors were taken from a young man with glioma. Each CDR3 is given with its conserved first and last residue. D genes are given only for firm matches. Expanded clones get a size class; other rows say once, few or many, or leave the size out.

TRBJ2-7 | TRBD2 | - | TRBV18 | CASSTGTSINEQYF | TGTGCCAGCTCTACCGGGACTAGCATCAACGAGCAGTACTTC
TRBJ2-5 | - | - | TRBV4-1 | CASRGIEQETQYF | TGCGCCAGCAGGGGAATAGAACAAGAGACCCAGTACTTC
TRBJ1-1 | TRBD1 | - | TRBV19 | CASRTGGGTEAFF | TGTGCCAGCAGAACAGGGGGCGGGACTGAAGCTTTCTTT
TRBJ1-1 | TRBD1 | - | TRBV19 | CASSTWDRSSEAFF | TGTGCCAGTAGTACCTGGGACAGGAGCTCTGAAGCTTTCTTT
TRBJ2-2 | - | - | TRBV2 | CASSEVRGTGELFF | TGTGCCAGCAGTGAAGTCCGGGGAACCGGGGAGCTGTTTTTT
TRBJ1-5 | - | - | TRBV19 | CAGGPYNSNQPQHF | TGTGCCGGAGGGCCTTACAATAGCAATCAGCCCCAGCATTTT
TRBJ1-2 | - | - | TRBV4-3 | CASSPTTTGRYGYTF | TGCGCCAGCAGCCCAACGACGACAGGCCGCTATGGCTACACCTTC
TRBJ2-7 | TRBD1 | - | TRBV6-1 | CASSGRDSSGYEQYF | TGTGCCAGCAGTGGCCGGGACAGCTCCGGCTACGAGCAGTACTTC
TRBJ2-7 | - | - | TRBV7-9 | CASSLTQGSSYEQYF | TGTGCCAGCAGCTTAACTCAGGGTAGCTCCTACGAGCAGTACTTC
TRBJ1-3 | - | - | TRBV6-5 | CASSYRAPRTGNTIYF | TGTGCCAGCAGTTACCGCGCCCCACGGACCGGAAACACCATATATTTT
TRBJ1-4 | - | few | TRBV25-1 | CASGAPGTHEKLFF | TGTGCCAGCGGGGCCCCCGGGACGCATGAAAAACTGTTTTTT
TRBJ2-7 | - | - | TRBV18 | CASSPGAYEQYF | TGTGCCAGCTCACCCGGGGCTTACGAGCAGTACTTC
TRBJ2-1 | TRBD2 | - | TRBV30 | CAWSGGLVYNEQFF | TGTGCCTGGAGCGGAGGACTAGTCTACAATGAGCAGTTCTTC
TRBJ2-3 | - | - | TRBV11-2 | CASSLGSADTQYF | TGTGCCAGCAGCTTAGGGTCGGCAGATACGCAGTATTTT
TRBJ2-3 | - | - | TRBV5-4 | CASSSSQGGWDTQYF | TGTGCCAGCAGCTCCTCGCAGGGAGGATGGGATACGCAGTATTTT
TRBJ2-1 | - | - | TRBV30 | CAWSTPRTDIYEQFF | TGTGCCTGGAGTACCCCCAGGACTGATATATATGAGCAGTTCTTC
TRBJ2-6 | - | - | TRBV5-1 | CASSTGHNSGANVLTF | TGCGCCAGCAGCACGGGACACAACTCTGGGGCCAACGTCCTGACTTTC
TRBJ2-2 | TRBD1 | - | TRBV19 | CASGAGRQGAGELFF | TGTGCCAGCGGGGCCGGGAGACAGGGGGCCGGGGAGCTGTTTTTT
TRBJ2-7 | TRBD2 | - | TRBV7-8 | CASRSGGASLYEQYF | TGTGCCAGCAGAAGCGGGGGGGCCTCTTTGTACGAGCAGTACTTC
TRBJ2-3 | - | - | TRBV4-1 | CASSQDEAWRADTQYF | TGCGCCAGCAGCCAAGATGAGGCCTGGCGCGCAGATACGCAGTATTTT
TRBJ1-2 | - | - | TRBV6-4 | CASSDGRGLYGYTF | TGTGCCAGCAGTGACGGCCGGGGGCTATACGGCTACACCTTC
TRBJ2-7 | - | medium-sized | TRBV21-1 | CASSTSPRIDYEQYF | TGTGCCAGCTCGACAAGTCCCAGGATTGACTACGAGCAGTACTTC
TRBJ1-2 | TRBD1 | - | TRBV5-1 | CASSLAGDRGGYTF | TGCGCCAGCAGCTTGGCTGGGGACAGGGGTGGCTACACCTTC
TRBJ2-3 | TRBD2 | - | TRBV10-3 | CAISLLGRDTQYF | TGTGCCATCAGCCTACTCGGGAGGGATACGCAGTATTTT
TRBJ1-4 | - | - | TRBV18 | CASSPFGGGPEKLFF | TGTGCCAGCTCCCCCTTTGGCGGGGGGCCTGAAAAACTGTTTTTT
TRBJ2-7 | - | medium-sized | TRBV11-1 | CASSRTVGGEQYF | TGTGCCAGCAGCCGAACAGTGGGGGGCGAGCAGTACTTC
TRBJ2-6 | - | once | TRBV30 | CAWSVRVGSGANVLTF | TGTGCCTGGAGTGTACGAGTGGGCTCTGGGGCCAACGTCCTGACTTTC
TRBJ2-7 | - | - | TRBV14 | CASSLDGNSYEQYF | TGTGCCAGCAGCCTTGATGGCAACTCCTACGAGCAGTACTTC